This T cell receptor (beta chain) was identified in a study of blood T cell repertoires in COVID-19. Germline V CDR1 and CDR2: MNHEY, SVGEGT. Between the trimmed V and J ends, which lost 5 bases and 1 base, there was a span of 8 bases. This CDR3 spans 13 amino acids. This table comes from immunoSEQ multiplex PCR, and its TCRdb copy is limited to in-frame clones, with some not included. The table lists 200,000 or so clones, around 80% of them singletons, with approximately 5.1% in the top ten. The clonotype originates from a woman in her fifties or sixties who had recovered from COVID-19. The gene calls are TRBV6-2 or TRBV6-3 and TRBJ1-1; D gene unclear. Sequencing was carried out using peripheral blood. CDR3 nucleotide sequence: TGTGCCAGCAGTACGGAGCAGAACACTGAAGCTTTCTTT. This codes for CASSTEQNTEAFF.